One sample yielded the 15 T cell receptor beta chains listed below, sequenced in a study of blood T cells in healthy people across ages. A J-beta primer mix and a sample-barcoded 5' primer were used in a second PCR of about 7 to 12 cycles. TCRdb recomputed calls from the 5' RACE reads with MiXCR, one row per CDR3 protein. The table includes over 550,000 distinct CDR3 sequences, about 30% detected once. Sequencing used blood. Receptor source: an elderly woman in good health.

This chain uses TRBV9 with TRBJ1-6; D perhaps matches TRBD1 (5 bases). Germline assignment: CDR1 SGDLS and CDR2 YYNGEE. CDR3 length: 16 amino acids. V lost 0 bases, J lost 4 bases, and 11 bases lay in between. CDR3 in DNA: TGTGCCAGCAGCGTAGGACCCGACAGATATAATTCACCCCTCCACTTT. Residues: CASSVGPDRYNSPLHF.

This clonotype was detected many times. Written as DNA, the CDR3 is TGTGCCAGCAGCTCCAACAGGGTTTCAGAGACCCAGTACTTC. This codes for CASSSNRVSETQYF. The rearrangement uses TRBV7-2 and TRBJ2-5; weak D call: TRBD1 (6 bases). This CDR3 has 14 residues. The germline V gene has CDR1 SGHTA and CDR2 FQGNSA. V lost 4 bases and J lost 4, with 13 bases in between.

This clonotype was observed many times. V usage is TRBV12-3 or TRBV12-4 and J usage is TRBJ2-1; TRBD1 matches at 11 bases. V gave up 6 bases and J gave up 2 bases; unmatched junction bases: 6. The CDR3 covers 16 residues. DNA of the CDR3: TGTGCCAGCAGCCGTCAGGGACAGGGGGCCTACAATGAGCAGTTCTTC. Its protein product is CASSRQGQGAYNEQFF.

The J gene is TRBJ2-7, the V gene TRBV7-9; 8 positions agree with TRBD1. The J call may be mistaken, given a closer DNA end match to TRBJ2-4. The CDR3 extends over 15 amino acids. Germline V gene lookup returns CDR1 SEHNR and CDR2 FQNEAQ (reference sequence). DNA for the CDR3: TGTGCCAGCAGCTTAAGGACAGGGAGTAAAGACATTCAGTACTTC. Translating it yields CASSLRTGSKDIQYF.

Ten or more counts support this clonotype. This chain joins TRBV5-4 and TRBJ2-1; the match to TRBD2 covers 9 bases. From germline, CDR1 is SGHNT and CDR2 YYREEE (reference sequence). The ends lost 0 bases at V and 4 bases at J; junction bases unmatched: 5. CDR3 length: 16 amino acids. The chain's CDR3 is CASSLESGGRYNEQFF. In DNA, the CDR3 is TGTGCCAGCAGCTTGGAAAGCGGGGGGCGGTACAATGAGCAGTTCTTC.

V and J are TRBV7-2 and TRBJ2-3; D is possibly TRBD1 (5 bases). This CDR3 contains 14 residues. Germline V lookup: CDR1 SGHTA, CDR2 FQGNSA. The V end was cut by 1 base, the J end by 5 bases, with 10 bases between. The CDR3 sequence: CASSLDPGRDTQYF. In DNA form, the CDR3 reads TGTGCCAGCAGCTTAGATCCAGGGCGAGATACGCAGTATTTT.

Ten or more counts support this clonotype. One end of the junction does not line up with germline, which may come from a read error. The chain couples TRBV7-7 to TRBJ2-5, with TRBD1 matching over 10 bases. Germline V CDR1 and CDR2: SSHAT, FNYEAQ (reference sequence). This CDR3 comprises 15 residues. Here the CDR3 reads CASSLGGTGAETQYF. In DNA, the CDR3 is TGTGCTAGCAGCTTAGGAGGGACAGGGGCGGAGACCCAGTACTTC. Full variable domain (remainder filled in from reference TRBV7-7 and TRBJ2-5): GAGVSQSPRYKVTKRGQDVTLRCDPISSHATLYWYQQALGQGPEFLTYFNYEAQPDKSGLPSDRFSAERPEGSISTLTIQRTEQRDSAMYRCASSLGGTGAETQYFGPGTRLLVL.

This clonotype was picked up many times. CDR3 region: CAISESPEQPQHF. The CDR3 nucleotides are TGTGCCATCAGTGAGTCTCCGGAGCAGCCCCAGCATTTT. The genes are TRBV10-3 and TRBJ1-5; no clear D. Germline V CDR1 and CDR2: ENHRY, SYGVKD. The CDR3 runs 13 residues. V shed 0 bases and J shed 7 bases, with 7 bases lying between them.

V usage is TRBV4-1 and J usage is TRBJ1-1; maybe TRBD1 (5 bases). V lost 0 bases and J lost 6, with 17 bases in between. The CDR3 has 16 residues. Germline assignment: CDR1 MGHRA and CDR2 YSYEKL. The CDR3 reads CASSQEDVIGTSEAFF. CDR3 DNA: TGCGCCAGCAGCCAAGAGGACGTCATCGGGACTTCTGAAGCTTTCTTT.

This clonotype was recorded a few times. V gene TRBV28 combines with J gene TRBJ2-5; 13 bases map to TRBD2. The trim removed 5 bases at V and 1 base at J, leaving 10 bases unmatched. The germline V gene has CDR1 MDHEN and CDR2 SYDVKM. The CDR3 is made up of 18 amino acids. CDR3 loop: CASSQTSGGFPPQETQYF. The CDR3 nucleotides read TGTGCCAGCAGTCAGACTAGCGGGGGGTTCCCCCCCCAAGAGACCCAGTACTTC.

V is TRBV4-3 and J is TRBJ2-2; D could derive from TRBD1 or TRBD2 (6 bases each). The CDR3 runs 17 residues. Germline CDR1 reads LGHNA; CDR2 reads YSLEER. The ends were cut back, 1 base at V and 4 bases at J, with 16 bases in the middle. The CDR3 bases are TGCGCCAGCAGCCAAGGCTTCGGGGGCCGGAGCACCGGGGAGCTGTTTTTT. The encoded protein is CASSQGFGGRSTGELFF.

This chain links TRBV18 with TRBJ1-4; 8 bases map to TRBD1. CDR3 size: 15 residues. The trim removed 3 bases at V and 10 bases at J, leaving 10 bases unmatched. Germline V gene data show CDR1 as KGHSH and CDR2 as LQKENI. The CDR3 loop is CASSPRGQGYGKLFF. The CDR3 region has the DNA TGTGCCAGCTCACCCCGAGGACAGGGATATGGAAAACTGTTTTTT.

This chain links TRBV6-4 with TRBJ2-3, with TRBD1 matching over 7 bases. CDR3 length equals 14 residues. Germline values: CDR1 MRHNA, CDR2 SNTAGT. V trimming: 3 bases; J trimming: 2 bases; junction bases outside the gene matches: 2. CDR3 residues: CASSETGDTDTQYF. CDR3 coding DNA: TGTGCCAGCAGTGAAACAGGGGACACAGATACGCAGTATTTT.

This clonotype was detected many times. This rearrangement joins TRBV7-9 to TRBJ1-1; no clear D. Looked up from germline, CDR1 is SEHNR and CDR2 is FQNEAQ (reference sequence). V lost 5 bases, J lost 8 bases, and 21 bases lay in between. The CDR3 runs to 15 residues. This CDR3 is CASSPLGPVEKEAFF. The DNA for the CDR3 is TGTGCCAGCAGCCCTCTCGGCCCGGTGGAGAAAGAAGCTTTCTTT.

Of note for this clonotype: This may stem from a read error, because a much larger clone lies one nucleotide away. The chain carries TRBV7-3 and TRBJ2-2, with D maybe TRBD2 (6 bases). The germline CDR1 and CDR2 sequences are SGHTA and FQGTGA. This CDR3 is 15 amino acids long. CDR3 protein: CASSLLGGNTGGLFF. Here the CDR3 DNA reads TGTGCCAGCAGCTTATTAGGCGGGAACACCGGGGGGCTGTTTTTT.